The 32 T cell receptor beta chains below all came from one sample that was sequenced in a study of shared clonotypes between healthy human individuals. Clones were read by immunoSEQ multiplex PCR, and TCRdb kept only the in-frame ones, dropping some. This sample has more than 2 million clones, with over 85% found just once. The specimen sequenced was naive CD4+ T cells sorted from blood. Subset defined: CD45RA+ positively selected. These receptors all stem from a man between 18 and 29 years old in good health.

The chain recombines TRBV30 with TRBJ2-1, with TRBD2 as a possible D gene (5 bases). The CDR3 spans 14 residues. Germline CDR1 GTSNPN, CDR2 SVGIG (reference sequence). V shed 2 bases and J shed 7 bases, with 15 bases lying between them. In DNA, the CDR3 is TGTGCCTGGAGTCATGGTGGTAGCGAGAATGAGCAGTTCTTC. It specifies CAWSHGGSENEQFF.

This rearrangement joins TRBV7-2 to TRBJ2-3; the D gene is possibly TRBD2 (6 bases). Germline CDR1 is SGHTA and CDR2 is FQGNSA. V was shortened by 1 base and J by 1 base, with 6 bases between the two germline ends. The CDR3 is 14 residues long. The chain's CDR3 is CASSLGEGTDTQYF. CDR3 DNA sequence: TGTGCCAGCAGCTTAGGGGAGGGCACAGATACGCAGTATTTT.

V gene TRBV6-1 combines with J gene TRBJ1-3, with no clear D. The ends were cut back, 1 base at V and 7 bases at J, with 8 bases in the middle. The CDR3 spans 13 residues. Germline CDR1 is MNHNS and CDR2 is SASEGT. CDR3 sequence (DNA): TGTGCCAGCAGTGAAGACAGCAGGAACACCATATATTTT. It translates to CASSEDSRNTIYF.

The J gene is TRBJ1-5, the V gene TRBV6-6, with 8 bases lining up with TRBD1. The CDR3 loop spans 15 amino acids. The junction had 7 bases not matched to a gene; V was cut back by 6 bases and J by 3 bases. CDR1 and CDR2 from the germline V gene are MNHNY and SVGAGI (reference sequence). The CDR3 here is CASRPDRVDNQPQHF. The CDR3 region has the DNA TGTGCCAGCAGACCGGACAGGGTAGACAATCAGCCCCAGCATTTT.

The rearrangement joins TRBV4-1 to TRBJ1-5; TRBD1 matches at 7 bases. Germline V gene data show CDR1 as MGHRA and CDR2 as YSYEKL. V dropped 7 bases and J dropped 3; count of bases not matched to a gene: 9. The CDR3 loop spans 15 amino acids. This CDR3 reads CASTPSGGDNQPQHF. CDR3 nucleotides: TGCGCCAGCACCCCGTCAGGGGGGGACAATCAGCCCCAGCATTTT.

This CDR3 is CASSYSTFTTGEQYF. The CDR3 DNA sequence: TGTGCCAGCAGTTACTCGACCTTTACAACGGGAGAGCAGTACTTC. This chain uses TRBV6-5 with TRBJ2-7; maybe TRBD2 (5 bases). Deletions cut 0 bases from V and 7 bases from J, with 16 bases between. CDR3 length equals 15 residues. Germline V gene data show CDR1 as MNHEY and CDR2 as SVGAGI.

The gene calls are TRBV6-6 and TRBJ2-7; TRBD1 matches at 12 bases. From germline, CDR1 is MNHNY and CDR2 SVGAGI (reference sequence). This CDR3 region has 16 residues. V shed 5 bases, J shed 4 bases, and the junction held 9 bases outside the gene matches. The CDR3 DNA sequence: TGTGCCAGCAGTACTCTCCGGGACAGGGGGCCATACGAGCAGTACTTC. Protein product: CASSTLRDRGPYEQYF.

V is TRBV10-2 and J is TRBJ2-7; weak D call: TRBD2 (6 bases). Germline CDR1 WSHSY, CDR2 SAAADI. The V and J ends lost 7 bases and 4 bases respectively, with 17 bases between them. CDR3 size: 14 residues. The CDR3 bases are TGCGCCAGCAAGAACGACGGGAGAGGGTACGAGCAGTACTTC. Amino acids: CASKNDGRGYEQYF.

The chain couples TRBV13 to TRBJ2-7; 11 bases match TRBD2. The length of the CDR3 is 14 residues. J lost 6 bases, V lost 5 bases, and 6 bases had no gene match. Germline V gene sequence: CDR1 PRHDT, CDR2 FYEKMQ (reference sequence). CDR3 amino acids: CASSNGLAGGEQYF. In DNA, the CDR3 is TGTGCCAGCAGCAACGGGCTAGCGGGAGGCGAGCAGTACTTC. Using reference TRBV13 and TRBJ2-7 for the parts outside the CDR3, the full variable domain is AAGVIQSPRHLIKEKRETATLKCYPIPRHDTVYWYQQGPGQDPQFLISFYEKMQSDKGSIPDRFSAQQFSDYHSELNMSSLELGDSALYFCASSNGLAGGEQYFGPGTRLTVT.

The chain carries TRBV19 and TRBJ2-7; weak D call: TRBD1 (5 bases). This CDR3 comprises 13 residues. CDR1 and CDR2 (germline): LNHDA, SQIVND (reference sequence). Trimming shortened V by 9 bases and J by 2 bases, and 14 bases separated the two germline ends. The CDR3 here is CASRKGAAYEQYF. The CDR3 bases are TGTGCCAGCCGAAAAGGGGCAGCCTACGAGCAGTACTTC.

In this sample, this clone turned up once. A much larger clone sits a single nucleotide away, making a read error possible. This sample also contains other DNA sequences that code for the same CDR3. CDR3 bases: TGCGCCAGCAGTGGGACCAGGGGAACTGAAGCTTTCTTT. Protein: CASSGTRGTEAFF. This chain connects TRBV10-1 to TRBJ1-1, with D perhaps matching TRBD1 (6 bases). The CDR3 runs to 13 residues. The V gene lost 4 bases and the J gene lost 5 bases, with 11 bases spanning the gap. Germline V CDR1 and CDR2: WNHNN, SYGVQD (reference sequence).

V and J are TRBV7-8 and TRBJ2-5, with 12 bases aligning to TRBD1. V was pared by 5 bases and J by 5 bases, with 9 bases of the junction left unmatched. The CDR3 length is 16 residues. Germline assignment: CDR1 SGHVS and CDR2 FQNEAQ. The CDR3 DNA follows: TGTGCCAGCAGCACCGGGGACAGGGGGCGCGCGGAGACCCAGTACTTC. Its translation is CASSTGDRGRAETQYF.

V gene TRBV2 combines with J gene TRBJ2-3; D unresolved. Trimming stripped 2 bases from V and 4 bases from J, with 7 bases between. The CDR3 extends over 13 amino acids. Germline CDR1 SNHLY, CDR2 FYNNEI. The CDR3 region has the DNA TGTGCCAGCAGTGAAAACGGGTCAGATACGCAGTATTTT. Translated: CASSENGSDTQYF.

J is TRBJ1-1 and V is TRBV2; D perhaps matches TRBD1 (5 bases). The CDR3 has 12 amino acids. Germline V lookup: CDR1 SNHLY, CDR2 FYNNEI. The V and J ends lost 4 bases and 11 bases respectively, with 14 bases between them. CDR3 sequence: CASSGAGFDAFF. The CDR3, as DNA: TGTGCCAGCAGTGGAGCAGGGTTTGACGCTTTCTTT.

The rearrangement links TRBV6-1 to TRBJ1-2; 8 nucleotides align to TRBD1. Trimming took 6 bases from V and 7 from J; bases not matched to a gene: 7. This CDR3 is 13 amino acids long. Germline CDR1 MNHNS, CDR2 SASEGT. The CDR3 loop is CASREQGAFGYTF. CDR3 bases: TGTGCCAGCAGGGAGCAGGGGGCCTTTGGCTACACCTTC.

The chain recombines TRBV10-1 with TRBJ2-2; TRBD1 aligns across 7 bases. V was pared by 6 bases and J by 6 bases, with 1 base of the junction left unmatched. The germline V gene encodes CDR1 WNHNN and CDR2 SYGVQD (reference sequence). This CDR3 is 12 amino acids long. DNA of the CDR3: TGCGCCAGCAGCGGGACAGCCGGGGAGCTGTTTTTT. Protein product: CASSGTAGELFF.

This chain links TRBV18 with TRBJ1-2; D remains unclear. The CDR3 totals 13 residues. CDR1 and CDR2 (germline): KGHSH, LQKENI. Between the trimmed V and J ends, which lost 2 bases and 2 bases, there was a span of 6 bases. CDR3 bases: TGTGCCAGCTCACCAGACCAGAACTATGGCTACACCTTC. It is translated as CASSPDQNYGYTF.

The J gene is TRBJ2-5, the V gene TRBV7-2; the match to TRBD2 covers 9 bases. Germline V gives CDR1 SGHTA, CDR2 FQGNSA. The CDR3 sequence is 16 residues long. The ends lost 3 bases at V and 2 bases at J; junction bases unmatched: 7. The CDR3 sequence is CASSFSSGGPQETQYF. In DNA, the CDR3 is TGTGCCAGCAGCTTTTCCAGCGGGGGGCCTCAAGAGACCCAGTACTTC. Drawing the rest from reference TRBV7-2 and TRBJ2-5, the complete variable domain is GAGVSQSPSNKVTEKGKDVELRCDPISGHTALYWYRQSLGQGLEFLIYFQGNSAPDKSGLPSDRFSAERTGGSVSTLTIQRTQQEDSAVYLCASSFSSGGPQETQYFGPGTRLLVL.

This clone came up once. J is TRBJ2-1 and V is TRBV6-5; TRBD1 is a possible D gene (6 bases). Per germline, CDR1 MNHEY and CDR2 SVGAGI. This CDR3 spans 15 amino acids. V was pared by 2 bases and J by 2 bases, with 10 bases between. The CDR3 here is CASSYEGQTYNEQFF. For the CDR3, the DNA is TGTGCCAGCAGTTACGAAGGACAGACCTACAATGAGCAGTTCTTC.

The table lists this clone with a few counts. The V gene is TRBV2, the J gene TRBJ1-4; D unclear. The CDR3 spans 11 residues. In germline, CDR1 is SNHLY, CDR2 FYNNEI. V lost 5 bases, J lost 10 bases, and 8 bases lay in between. The DNA for the CDR3 is TGTGCCAGCAGTTCGGAGGGAAAACTGTTTTTT. Protein product: CASSSEGKLFF.

The chain employs TRBV9 and TRBJ1-1; weak D call: TRBD1 (5 bases). This CDR3 region has 16 residues. V lost 0 bases, J lost 3 bases, and 15 bases lay in between. CDR1 and CDR2 from the germline V gene are SGDLS and YYNGEE. CDR3 protein: CASSVVGGGVDTEAFF. The CDR3 region has the DNA TGTGCCAGCAGCGTAGTCGGGGGAGGGGTGGACACTGAAGCTTTCTTT.

V and J are TRBV6-5 and TRBJ1-2; D may be TRBD1 (5 bases). CDR1 is MNHEY and CDR2 is SVGAGI in the germline V gene. CDR3 size: 16 residues. Trimming took 3 bases from V and 2 from J, leaving 16 bases between them. CDR3 coding DNA: TGTGCCAGCAGTTATATAGCAGGGAACTTAAACTATGGCTACACCTTC. Translated: CASSYIAGNLNYGYTF.

The chain links TRBV5-5 to TRBJ2-7; D unresolved. CDR1 SGHKS and CDR2 YYEKEE come from the germline V gene (reference sequence). The CDR3 covers 12 residues. The V and J ends lost 0 bases and 9 bases respectively, with 10 bases between them. Written as DNA, the CDR3 is TGTGCCAGCAGCTTGGTGGGCAGACTGCAGTACTTC. Translating it yields CASSLVGRLQYF.

The chain combines TRBV18 with TRBJ1-1, with 7 bases fitting TRBD1. Unmatched junction bases numbered 10, after V lost 8 bases and J lost 1 base. CDR1 and CDR2 from the germline V gene are KGHSH and LQKENI. CDR3 length: 15 amino acids. CDR3 DNA: TGTGCCAGCACACGGGTACAGGGGACGAACACTGAAGCTTTCTTT. This sequence encodes CASTRVQGTNTEAFF.

This clone came up once. The V call is TRBV4-1, the J call TRBJ2-2; the match to TRBD1 covers 8 bases. The germline V gene encodes CDR1 MGHRA and CDR2 YSYEKL. V gave up 5 bases and J gave up 1 base; unmatched junction bases: 3. The length of the CDR3 is 15 residues. CDR3 in amino acids: CASSSGGQNTGELFF. CDR3 DNA sequence: TGCGCCAGCAGCTCAGGGGGCCAGAACACCGGGGAGCTGTTTTTT.

The chain has TRBV25-1 and TRBJ2-2; D is uncertain. Trimming stripped 2 bases from V and 5 bases from J, with 9 bases between. Germline loops: CDR1 MGHDK, CDR2 SYGVNS. The CDR3 is 14 residues long. DNA of the CDR3: TGTGCCAGCAGTGAAACAGTAAGAACCGGGGAGCTGTTTTTT. Protein: CASSETVRTGELFF.

This clone occurred many times. Other DNA sequences in this sample translate to the same CDR3. This chain links TRBV7-8 with TRBJ2-7, with D perhaps matching TRBD2 (5 bases). CDR3 length equals 14 residues. Germline CDR1 reads SGHVS; CDR2 reads FQNEAQ. The V gene lost 1 base and the J gene lost 7 bases, with 14 bases spanning the gap. The CDR3 DNA is TGTGCCAGCAGCTTAGGAACGGATTCGGGGGAGCAGTACTTC. Amino acid sequence: CASSLGTDSGEQYF.

The chain couples TRBV7-2 to TRBJ1-6; D gene unclear. The germline V gene encodes CDR1 SGHTA and CDR2 FQGNSA. V was cut by 3 bases and J by 7 bases, with 10 bases left in between. This CDR3 region has 14 residues. For the CDR3, the DNA is TGTGCCAGCAGCTTGTGGACGGCCAATTCACCCCTCCACTTT. It is translated as CASSLWTANSPLHF.

The rearrangement links TRBV4-2 to TRBJ1-6, with 9 bases fitting TRBD1. There are 16 residues in the CDR3. J gave up 10 bases and V 4 bases, and 11 bases lay outside the gene matches. CDR1 is LGHNA, CDR2 YNFKEQ, per germline. The CDR3 sequence: CASSPSRDRDGSPLHF. CDR3 DNA: TGTGCCAGCAGCCCGTCCCGGGACAGGGATGGGTCACCCCTCCACTTT.

This sequence joins TRBV20-1 and TRBJ1-1; D uncertain. Germline CDR1 DFQATT, CDR2 SNEGSKA (reference sequence). Trimming stripped 3 bases from V and 9 bases from J, with 8 bases between. The CDR3 sequence is 10 residues long. CDR3 amino acids: CSASYFQAFF. CDR3 nucleotides: TGCAGTGCTAGCTACTTCCAAGCTTTCTTT.

The chain carries TRBV11-2 and TRBJ2-3; 7 positions match TRBD1. The CDR3 has 16 amino acids. With V trimmed by 5 bases and J by 6 bases, 14 bases remained unmatched. Germline CDR1 SGHAT, CDR2 FQNNGV. The DNA for the CDR3 is TGTGCCAGCAGCCACCAAACAGGGGCAGGAATGGATACGCAGTATTTT. As protein: CASSHQTGAGMDTQYF. Together with reference TRBV11-2 and TRBJ2-3, the CDR3 gives the full variable domain: EAGVAQSPRYKIIEKRQSVAFWCNPISGHATLYWYQQILGQGPKLLIQFQNNGVVDDSQLPKDRFSAERLKGVDSTLKIQPAKLEDSAVYLCASSHQTGAGMDTQYFGPGTRLTVL.

About this clone: This sample includes further DNA sequences coding for the same CDR3. V and J are TRBV5-6 and TRBJ2-3, with D perhaps matching TRBD2 (6 bases). The CDR3 length is 13 residues. Germline CDR1 SGHDT, CDR2 YYEEEE. V lost 4 bases to trimming and J lost 3 bases, with 9 bases between them. The CDR3 sequence is CASSLGRTDTQYF. The CDR3 DNA reads TGTGCCAGCAGCCTGGGGAGGACAGATACGCAGTATTTT.